This T cell receptor beta chain was identified during a study of T-cell memory formation after mild COVID-19. The V segment lost 6 bases and the J segment 3 bases; nucleotides outside the gene matches: 6. The germline gives CDR1 SNHLY, CDR2 FYNNEI. The CDR3 sequence is 14 residues long. This clonotype was seen only a few times. Its antigen is unidentified. Findings and limits, study-wide: Among clones contracting day 15 to 85, CD4/CD8 was balanced, whereas later expanders leaned CD4+. Pre-infection memory showed some responding clones, and this suggested that cross-reactive memory joined.

UMIs and sample barcodes were carried by the TCR alpha and TCR beta cDNA libraries that 5'RACE produced using constant-segment primers. TCRdb independently ran MiXCR on the 5' RACE reads; one entry per CDR3 protein. The sample shows some 450,000 distinct CDR3 sequences, 20% of them seen only once. This TCR came from an adult woman who had mild COVID-19 (a few samples of this study predate the infection). Cell type and time point are not known. The chain couples TRBV2 to TRBJ1-1; 8 bases align to TRBD1. The sample comprised PBMCs or a T cell subset sorted from them (not recorded which). The CDR3 region is CASRTDRGYTEAFF. In nucleotides, the CDR3 is TGTGCCAGCAGAACCGACAGGGGCTACACTGAAGCTTTCTTT.